These 16 T cell receptor beta chains were all obtained from the same sample, sequenced in a study of spatial heterogeneity in lung cancer. The time point denotes: sample taken at primary tumor resection. From tumor, nontumor lung or frozen PBMC, whole RNA was taken unsorted for sequencing. TCRdb re-called the 5' RACE reads through MiXCR, storing one row per CDR3 protein. The data hold about 50,000 distinct CDR3 sequences, with 7.6% observed a single time. This sample comprised PBMCs, obtained at surgery. The receptors were sampled from a female donor with early-stage non-small cell lung cancer.

This clonotype was picked up a small number of times. The chain recombines TRBV7-2 with TRBJ2-5; possibly TRBD1 or TRBD2 for D (5 bases each). Trimming left V 5 bases short and J 4 bases short, with 17 bases between. Germline-derived CDR1 and CDR2 are SGHTA and FQGNSA. The CDR3 sequence is 15 residues long. The CDR3 sequence is CASSQVGARLETQYF. The CDR3 DNA reads as TGTGCCAGCAGCCAAGTCGGGGCCAGACTAGAGACCCAGTACTTC.

This chain connects TRBV11-2 to TRBJ2-7, with 8 bases fitting TRBD1. CDR3 size: 15 residues. CDR1 and CDR2 from the germline V gene are SGHAT and FQNNGV. The trim removed 0 bases at V and 3 bases at J, leaving 4 bases unmatched. This chain's CDR3 is CASSLDLGQDYEQYF. The CDR3 region has the DNA TGTGCCAGCAGCTTAGATCTGGGACAGGACTACGAGCAGTACTTC.

This clonotype has a count of ten or more. The J gene is TRBJ2-7, the V gene TRBV9; D not resolved. There are 15 residues in the CDR3. V lost 4 bases and J 5 bases, leaving 19 bases between the germline ends. The V gene's germline CDR1 is SGDLS and CDR2 YYNGEE. CDR3 bases: TGTGCCAGCAGCCCCCGGGCGGCCCCTGGGAACGAGCAGTACTTC. The encoded protein is CASSPRAAPGNEQYF.

V and J are TRBV7-9 and TRBJ1-1, with a tentative D call TRBD1 (5 bases). Germline V CDR1 and CDR2: SEHNR, FQNEAQ (reference sequence). The length of the CDR3 is 15 residues. V was shortened by 4 bases and J by 1 base, with 13 bases between the two germline ends. The chain's CDR3 is CASSYLGTGNTEAFF. CDR3 coding DNA: TGTGCCAGCAGCTACCTCGGGACGGGGAACACTGAAGCTTTCTTT.

This clonotype has a handful of counts. The chain links TRBV20-1 to TRBJ2-1, with 12 nucleotides matching TRBD2. The CDR3 contains 17 residues. V shed 4 bases and J 0 bases; nucleotides not matched to a gene: 7. CDR1 and CDR2 from the germline V gene are DFQATT and SNEGSKA (reference sequence). The CDR3 is CSAIQRTSGVSYNEQFF. As DNA, the CDR3 is TGCAGTGCTATCCAGAGGACTAGCGGGGTCTCCTACAATGAGCAGTTCTTC.

This clonotype showed up many times. The chain uses TRBV28 and TRBJ2-3, with 9 bases identical to TRBD2. V lost 5 bases and J lost 5; bases outside the gene matches: 11. Germline values: CDR1 MDHEN, CDR2 SYDVKM. The CDR3 is made up of 16 amino acids. The CDR3 nucleotides read TGTGCCAGCAGTCTCGATAAGCGGGGGGCATTAGATACGCAGTATTTT. This translates into CASSLDKRGALDTQYF.

At least ten counts were recorded for this clonotype. The chain recombines TRBV7-2 with TRBJ1-6; 8 bases match TRBD1. The germline V gene encodes CDR1 SGHTA and CDR2 FQGNSA. V lost 4 bases, J lost 5 bases, and 7 bases stayed unmatched. CDR3 size: 16 residues. In DNA form, the CDR3 reads TGTGCCAGCAGCTACAAACCGGGACAGGATAATTCACCCCTCCACTTT. This codes for CASSYKPGQDNSPLHF.

In regard to this clonotype: A read error is possible here, since a much larger clone lies one base away. This chain connects TRBV29-1 to TRBJ1-5, with D possibly being TRBD1 (5 bases). The CDR3 is 12 residues long. In germline, CDR1 is SQVTM, CDR2 ANQGSEA. The CDR3 DNA sequence: TGCAGCGTTGGACAGAGCAATCGGCCCCAGCATTTT. This sequence encodes CSVGQSNRPQHF.

This clonotype has ten or more counts. The chain is built from TRBV19 and TRBJ1-2, with D unclear. This CDR3 is 13 amino acids long. Trimming took 3 bases from V and 6 from J, leaving 11 bases between them. The germline gives CDR1 LNHDA, CDR2 SQIVND (reference sequence). CDR3 amino acids: CASSMAQSHGYTF. The CDR3 nucleotides are TGTGCCAGTAGTATGGCTCAGTCCCATGGCTACACCTTC.

The V and J genes are TRBV6-1 and TRBJ1-5, with D possibly TRBD1 on 5 matching bases. Germline CDR1 MNHNS, CDR2 SASEGT. Trimming removed 8 bases at V and 2 bases at J, with 13 bases between. This CDR3 region has 14 residues. DNA of the CDR3: TGTGCCAGCCATTCGTGGGGGGGCAATCAGCCCCAGCATTTT. Its translation is CASHSWGGNQPQHF.

This clonotype was seen repeatedly, ten times or more. The genes are TRBV20-1 and TRBJ2-4; 8 bases match TRBD2. With 6 bases clipped from V and 7 bases from J, the junction kept 11 bases outside the gene matches. Germline assignment: CDR1 DFQATT and CDR2 SNEGSKA (reference sequence). CDR3 size: 14 residues. CDR3 nucleotide sequence: TGCAGTGCGATGGGCGGGGGGCCAGGGAACATTCAGTACTTC. Its translation: CSAMGGGPGNIQYF.

Many counts were recorded for this clonotype. The chain carries TRBV7-2 and TRBJ2-2; 9 bases match TRBD1. The V gene's germline CDR1 is SGHTA and CDR2 FQGNSA. The CDR3 runs 15 residues. The ends lost 6 bases at V and 7 bases at J; junction bases unmatched: 9. DNA of the CDR3: TGTGCCAGCAGGACACAGGGGGCGGACGGCGGGGAGCTGTTTTTT. Translation gives CASRTQGADGGELFF.

The chain links TRBV20-1 to TRBJ1-1; a possible D gene is TRBD1 (5 bases). V shed 3 bases and J shed 6 bases, with 17 bases lying between them. The germline CDR1 and CDR2 sequences are DFQATT and SNEGSKA (reference sequence). The CDR3 runs 14 residues. CDR3 region: CSASQSGRPSEAFF. Here the CDR3 DNA reads TGCAGTGCTAGCCAATCGGGACGTCCATCTGAAGCTTTCTTT.

The chain employs TRBV13 and TRBJ2-5; TRBD2 might be the D (6 bases). Trimming cost V 3 bases and J 1 base, with 9 bases left between them. The CDR3 is 14 amino acids. Germline assignment: CDR1 PRHDT and CDR2 FYEKMQ (reference sequence). CDR3 in DNA: TGTGCCAGCAGCTTGGAGGGAGTCCAAGAGACCCAGTACTTC. It yields the protein CASSLEGVQETQYF. Full variable domain (missing parts from reference TRBV13 and TRBJ2-5): AAGVIQSPRHLIKEKRETATLKCYPIPRHDTVYWYQQGPGQDPQFLISFYEKMQSDKGSIPDRFSAQQFSDYHSELNMSSLELGDSALYFCASSLEGVQETQYFGPGTRLLVL.

Many counts were recorded for this clonotype. The chain couples TRBV5-1 to TRBJ2-1, with TRBD2 matching over 14 bases. The CDR3 is 18 residues long. The germline V gene encodes CDR1 SGHRS and CDR2 YFSETQ. V lost 3 bases and J lost 1; bases outside the gene matches: 6. Here the CDR3 reads CASSSLTSGGVSYNEQFF. In nucleotides, the CDR3 is TGCGCCAGCAGCTCCCTGACTAGCGGGGGGGTGTCCTACAATGAGCAGTTCTTC. The full variable domain, with the rest looked up from reference TRBV5-1 and TRBJ2-1, is KAGVTQTPRYLIKTRGQQVTLSCSPISGHRSVSWYQQTPGQGLQFLFEYFSETQRNKGNFPGRFSGRQFSNSRSEMNVSTLELGDSALYLCASSSLTSGGVSYNEQFFGPGTRLTVL.

This clonotype occurred many times. V is TRBV9 and J is TRBJ1-1; D is unresolved. There are 14 residues in the CDR3. Germline V gene lookup returns CDR1 SGDLS and CDR2 YYNGEE. Trimming cost V 4 bases and J 1 base, with 11 bases left between them. This CDR3 reads CASSSGRANTEAFF. In nucleotides, the CDR3 is TGTGCCAGCAGCTCAGGACGCGCGAACACTGAAGCTTTCTTT.